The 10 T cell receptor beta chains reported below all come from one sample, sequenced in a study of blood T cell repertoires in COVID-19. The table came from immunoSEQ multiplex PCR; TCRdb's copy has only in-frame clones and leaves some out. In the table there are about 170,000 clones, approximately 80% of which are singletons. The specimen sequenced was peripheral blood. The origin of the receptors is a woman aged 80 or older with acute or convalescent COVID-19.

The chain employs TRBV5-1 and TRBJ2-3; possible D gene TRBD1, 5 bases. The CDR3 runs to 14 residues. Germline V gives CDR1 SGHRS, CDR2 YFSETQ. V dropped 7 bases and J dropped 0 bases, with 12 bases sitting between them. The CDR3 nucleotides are TGCGCCAGCGCCCGTGACAGCAGCACAGATACGCAGTATTTT. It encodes CASARDSSTDTQYF.

The CDR3 region has the DNA TGTGCCAGCAGCTTGGACAGGGCCTATGGCTACACCTTC. Its protein is CASSLDRAYGYTF. The rearrangement uses TRBV5-5 and TRBJ1-2, with D tentatively TRBD1 (6 bases). The CDR3 is 13 amino acids. The germline gives CDR1 SGHKS, CDR2 YYEKEE (reference sequence). Trimming shortened V by 0 bases and J by 4 bases, and 7 bases separated the two germline ends.

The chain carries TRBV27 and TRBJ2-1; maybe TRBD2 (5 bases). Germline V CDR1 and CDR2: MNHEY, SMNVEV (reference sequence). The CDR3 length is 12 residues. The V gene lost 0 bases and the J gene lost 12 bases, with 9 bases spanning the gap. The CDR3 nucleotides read TGTGCCAGCAGTTTATCTGGCCGGGGGCAGTTCTTC. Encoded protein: CASSLSGRGQFF.

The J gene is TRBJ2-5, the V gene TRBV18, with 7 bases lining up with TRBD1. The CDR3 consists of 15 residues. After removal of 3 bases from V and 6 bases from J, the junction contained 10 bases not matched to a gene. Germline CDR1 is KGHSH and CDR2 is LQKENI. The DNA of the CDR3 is TGTGCCAGCTCACCCTCGACAGGGCAGGCGAAGACCCAGTACTTC. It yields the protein CASSPSTGQAKTQYF.

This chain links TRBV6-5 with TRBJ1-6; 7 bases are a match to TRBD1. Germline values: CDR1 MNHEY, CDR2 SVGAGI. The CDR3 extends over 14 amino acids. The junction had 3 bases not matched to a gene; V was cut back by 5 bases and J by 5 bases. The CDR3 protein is CASSRDRDNSPLHF. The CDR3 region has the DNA TGTGCCAGCAGTCGGGACAGAGATAATTCACCCCTCCACTTT.

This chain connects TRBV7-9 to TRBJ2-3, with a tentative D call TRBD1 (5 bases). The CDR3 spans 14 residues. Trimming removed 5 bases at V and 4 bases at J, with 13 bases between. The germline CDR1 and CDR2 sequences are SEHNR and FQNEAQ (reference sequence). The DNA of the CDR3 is TGTGCCAGCAGCAATATCCAGGGCCCAGATACGCAGTATTTT. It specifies CASSNIQGPDTQYF.

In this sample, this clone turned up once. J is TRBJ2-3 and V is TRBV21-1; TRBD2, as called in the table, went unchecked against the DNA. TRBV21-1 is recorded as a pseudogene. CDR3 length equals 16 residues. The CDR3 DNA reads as TGTGCCAGCAGCACCCCCCGGGACTCATCCACAGATACGCAGTATTTT. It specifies CASSTPRDSSTDTQYF.

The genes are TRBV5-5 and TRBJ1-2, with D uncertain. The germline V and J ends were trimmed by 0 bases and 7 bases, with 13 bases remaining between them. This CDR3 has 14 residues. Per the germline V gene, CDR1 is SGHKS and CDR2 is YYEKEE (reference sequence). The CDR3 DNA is TGTGCCAGCAGCTTGGCACGGATACCGGGTGGCTACACCTTC. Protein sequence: CASSLARIPGGYTF.

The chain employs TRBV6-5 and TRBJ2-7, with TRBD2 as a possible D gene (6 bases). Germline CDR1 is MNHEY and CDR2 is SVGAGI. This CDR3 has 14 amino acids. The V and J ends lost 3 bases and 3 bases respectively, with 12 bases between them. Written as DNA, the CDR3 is TGTGCCAGCAGTTATGACGGGAGACTCTACGAGCAGTACTTC. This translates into CASSYDGRLYEQYF.

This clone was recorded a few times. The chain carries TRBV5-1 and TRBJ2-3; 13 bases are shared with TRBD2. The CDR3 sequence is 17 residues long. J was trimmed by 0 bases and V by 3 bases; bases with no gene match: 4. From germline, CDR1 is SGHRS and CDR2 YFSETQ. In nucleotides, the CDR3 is TGCGCCAGCAGCTGGCCACTAGCGGGAGGGAGCACAGATACGCAGTATTTT. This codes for CASSWPLAGGSTDTQYF.